The 20 T cell receptor beta chains below all came from one sample that was sequenced in a study of beta chain features in type 1 diabetes. Expressed TCRB transcripts were sequenced because the entire RNA isolate underwent reverse transcription. The repertoire was sequenced with immunoSEQ multiplex PCR; TCRdb's copy has only in-frame clones and lacks some. Of a few hundred thousand clones listed, 8.5% to 10% are singletons. Antigen specificity for these receptors is unknown. Study results and limitations: Within each of all four CD4+ subsets, Type 1 diabetes patients had TCRB CDR3s that were moderately but significantly shorter.

The sample comprised central memory CD4+ T cells from blood. These receptors originate from a man aged 30 to 45 with type 1 diabetes.

This clone has a handful of counts. This rearrangement joins TRBV10-3 to TRBJ1-6; no definite D call. The CDR3 is 12 amino acids. CDR1 ENHRY and CDR2 SYGVKD come from the germline V gene. The CDR3 nucleotides read TGTACTAGAGTCTTTCGGGGTTCACCCCTCCACTTT. It codes for CTRVFRGSPLHF.

This clone was counted a few times. This chain connects TRBV7-2 to TRBJ2-1, with D perhaps being TRBD1 or TRBD2 (5 bases each). Trimming took 2 bases from V and 5 from J, leaving 22 bases between them. Looked up from germline, CDR1 is SGHTA and CDR2 is FQGNSA. This CDR3 has 18 amino acids. The CDR3 DNA reads TGTGCCAGCAGCTTACTTATGAGGGGCAAAGACCGAAACAATGAGCAGTTCTTC. Encoded protein: CASSLLMRGKDRNNEQFF.

The chain has TRBV6-5 and TRBJ2-5; D assignment may be TRBD1 or TRBD2 (5 bases each). Trimming left V 6 bases short and J 4 bases short, with 18 bases between. This CDR3 has 15 amino acids. The germline V gene has CDR1 MNHEY and CDR2 SVGAGI. As DNA, the CDR3 is TGTGCCAGCAGGGAACAGGTAGCGATTGCAGAGACCCAGTACTTC. Its translation is CASREQVAIAETQYF.

This clone was counted a few times. The chain uses TRBV10-3 and TRBJ1-1; a possible D gene is TRBD1 (6 bases). Germline V gives CDR1 ENHRY, CDR2 SYGVKD. V shed 5 bases and J shed 1 base, with 14 bases lying between them. There are 15 residues in the CDR3. DNA of the CDR3: TGTGCCATCAGTTATTTACAGGGAAAGAACACTGAAGCTTTCTTT. Translation gives CAISYLQGKNTEAFF.

The sample holds many counts of this clone. The V and J genes are TRBV19 and TRBJ1-1; 7 nucleotides match TRBD1. This CDR3 contains 14 residues. The trim removed 6 bases at V and 4 bases at J, leaving 8 bases unmatched. The germline CDR1 and CDR2 sequences are LNHDA and SQIVND (reference sequence). CDR3 loop: CASRQTGLGTEAFF. CDR3 nucleotides: TGTGCCAGTAGGCAGACAGGGTTGGGCACTGAAGCTTTCTTT.

The chain couples TRBV7-8 to TRBJ1-1; weak D call: TRBD1 (6 bases). The germline V and J ends were trimmed by 6 bases and 11 bases, with 22 bases remaining between them. The length of the CDR3 is 14 residues. Germline CDR1 reads SGHVS; CDR2 reads FQNEAQ. DNA for the CDR3: TGTGCCAGCAGTCGGACAGCGACGAGCCCGGTGGCTTTCTTT. Protein: CASSRTATSPVAFF.

This chain connects TRBV28 to TRBJ2-4, with 9 nucleotides matching TRBD1. This CDR3 has 16 amino acids. V was pared by 7 bases and J by 1 base, with 8 bases of the junction left unmatched. Per germline, CDR1 MDHEN and CDR2 SYDVKM. CDR3 sequence: CASTPGTGRAKNIQYF. The CDR3 nucleotides read TGTGCCAGCACCCCCGGGACAGGGAGGGCCAAAAACATTCAGTACTTC.

Of note for this clone: A much larger clone differs from this one at a single base, so this may be a read error. The sample holds other DNA sequences that translate to the same CDR3. In DNA form, the CDR3 reads TGTGCCAGCAGCTTGGACAGGGGGTCCTACGAGCAGTACTTC. Translating it yields CASSLDRGSYEQYF. The chain couples TRBV5-1 to TRBJ2-7; TRBD1 matches 10 bases. Looked up from germline, CDR1 is SGHRS and CDR2 is YFSETQ. The CDR3 covers 14 residues.

This clone was counted many times. The chain couples TRBV5-8 to TRBJ1-5, with D unclear. The length of the CDR3 is 13 residues. Germline V gene data show CDR1 as SGHTS and CDR2 as YDEGEE. V lost 0 bases and J lost 4, with 5 bases in between. CDR3 amino acids: CASSLERNQPQHF. Here the CDR3 DNA reads TGTGCCAGCAGCTTGGAGCGAAATCAGCCCCAGCATTTT.

The rearrangement uses TRBV2 and TRBJ1-3; D gene ambiguous. This CDR3 region has 15 residues. With 4 bases removed from V and 7 bases from J, the gap between germline ends came to 17 bases. Germline V gives CDR1 SNHLY, CDR2 FYNNEI. CDR3 residues: CASSAISVIGNTIYF. The CDR3 DNA reads as TGTGCCAGCAGTGCCATATCGGTAATAGGGAACACCATATATTTT.

This clone was seen a few times. The J gene is TRBJ1-4, the V gene TRBV6-1, with D maybe TRBD1 (6 bases). This CDR3 spans 14 amino acids. Trimming shortened V by 8 bases and J by 1 base, and 11 bases separated the two germline ends. Per the germline V gene, CDR1 is MNHNS and CDR2 is SASEGT. The CDR3 DNA reads as TGTGCCAGCCAAGGAGGGGGAACTAATGAAAAACTGTTTTTT. Protein product: CASQGGGTNEKLFF.

The gene calls are TRBV9 and TRBJ2-7, with a weak D call TRBD1 (5 bases). The CDR3 has 15 amino acids. Trimming removed 0 bases at V and 3 bases at J, with 13 bases between. Germline V CDR1 and CDR2: SGDLS, YYNGEE. CDR3: CASSVESGSLYEQYF. The CDR3 DNA follows: TGTGCCAGCAGCGTAGAATCAGGGTCCCTCTACGAGCAGTACTTC.

This clone was seen a handful of times. At one end the junction does not follow the germline gene, possibly because of a read error. The genes are TRBV5-4 and TRBJ1-1; D might be TRBD1 (5 bases). Germline CDR1 SGHNT, CDR2 YYREEE (reference sequence). The CDR3 consists of 17 residues. The CDR3, as DNA: TGCGCCAGCAGCCACAGTGTAGTCCGGGGACCGATTACTGAAGCTTTCTTT. Its translation: CASSHSVVRGPITEAFF.

The chain employs TRBV6-5 and TRBJ1-1; tentatively, D is TRBD1 (5 bases). The CDR3 is 16 amino acids. The V gene's germline CDR1 is MNHEY and CDR2 SVGAGI. The V and J ends lost 3 bases and 2 bases respectively, with 16 bases between them. CDR3 sequence: CASSYGDRRVNTEAFF. CDR3 DNA sequence: TGTGCCAGCAGTTATGGGGACCGCAGGGTAAACACTGAAGCTTTCTTT.

This chain uses TRBV5-4 with TRBJ2-3, with D hard to call. From germline, CDR1 is SGHNT and CDR2 YYREEE (reference sequence). The ends were cut back, 10 bases at V and 4 bases at J, with 19 bases in the middle. CDR3 length: 14 residues. The CDR3 sequence is CAQTAGITSDTQYF. The CDR3 nucleotides are TGTGCCCAGACTGCAGGAATTACATCAGATACGCAGTATTTT.

The J gene is TRBJ2-7, the V gene TRBV11-2; no definite D call. V was cut by 4 bases and J by 0 bases, with 19 bases left in between. The CDR3 has 17 amino acids. Germline V gene lookup returns CDR1 SGHAT and CDR2 FQNNGV. CDR3 region: CASSYRASGSTSYEQYF. CDR3 in DNA: TGTGCCAGCAGCTATCGAGCAAGTGGGTCAACCTCCTACGAGCAGTACTTC.

The chain has TRBV28 and TRBJ1-1; D unresolved. Germline CDR1 and CDR2: MDHEN and SYDVKM. CDR3 length: 12 residues. Trimming stripped 9 bases from V and 5 bases from J, with 13 bases between. This CDR3 is CASYKSDTEAFF. The CDR3 DNA follows: TGTGCCAGTTACAAGAGTGATACTGAAGCTTTCTTT.

This clone was counted many times. The CDR3 protein is CASSLAGGQGARGYTF. CDR3 nucleotides: TGTGCCAGCAGCTTGGCCGGAGGGCAGGGGGCACGGGGCTACACCTTC. The rearrangement joins TRBV5-6 to TRBJ1-2; 8 bases fit TRBD1. From germline, CDR1 is SGHDT and CDR2 YYEEEE. The CDR3 is 16 amino acids. J was trimmed by 8 bases and V by 0 bases; bases with no gene match: 12.

This clone was detected only a few times. V and J are TRBV11-1 and TRBJ1-1; unclear D gene. Germline CDR1 is SGHAT and CDR2 is FQDESV (reference sequence). This CDR3 spans 14 amino acids. Deletions cut 3 bases from V and 4 bases from J, with 12 bases between. The CDR3 DNA reads as TGTGCCAGCAGCTTCGGGGAGTTGGGCACTGAAGCTTTCTTT. Protein sequence: CASSFGELGTEAFF.

This clone was seen once. The chain carries TRBV14 and TRBJ1-1; D ambiguous. Trimming removed 3 bases from V and 8 bases from J, with 13 bases in between. The CDR3 has 13 residues. Germline V gives CDR1 SGHDN, CDR2 FVKESK. The CDR3 DNA follows: TGTGCCAGCAGCCAGTATAAGGCCATGGAAGCTTTCTTT. It yields the protein CASSQYKAMEAFF.